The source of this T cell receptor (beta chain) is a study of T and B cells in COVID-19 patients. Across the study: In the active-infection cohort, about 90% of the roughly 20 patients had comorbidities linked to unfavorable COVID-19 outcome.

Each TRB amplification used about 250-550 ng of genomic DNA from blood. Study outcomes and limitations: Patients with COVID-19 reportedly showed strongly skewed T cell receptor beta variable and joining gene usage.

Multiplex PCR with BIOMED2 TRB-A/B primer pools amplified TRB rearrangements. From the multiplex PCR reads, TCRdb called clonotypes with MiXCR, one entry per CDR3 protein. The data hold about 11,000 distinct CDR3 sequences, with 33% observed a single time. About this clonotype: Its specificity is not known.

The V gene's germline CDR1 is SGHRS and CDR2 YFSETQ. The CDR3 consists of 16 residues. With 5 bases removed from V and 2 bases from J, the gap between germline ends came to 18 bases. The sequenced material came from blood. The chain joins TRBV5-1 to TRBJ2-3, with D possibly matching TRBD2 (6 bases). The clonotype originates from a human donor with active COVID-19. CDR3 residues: CASSSRGGDPTDTQYF. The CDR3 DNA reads TGCGCCAGCAGTTCCCGTGGCGGGGACCCCACAGATACGCAGTATTTT.